This T cell receptor beta chain was found in a study of technical replicates of blood from four donors. TCRdb keeps only in-frame clones here, not all; method: immunoSEQ multiplex PCR. The table lists around 80,000 clones, 90% to 95% of them singletons, with around 0.42% in the top ten. Sequencing input: T cells isolated from PBMCs. The receptor's source is a human donor in good health.

CDR3 nucleotide sequence: TGTGCCAGCAGCGTAGACCGGGAACAGCCCCAGCATTTT. The encoded protein is CASSVDREQPQHF. The chain joins TRBV9 to TRBJ1-5; D is unclear. Deletions cut 0 bases from V and 7 bases from J, with 8 bases between. The CDR3 spans 13 residues. CDR1 is SGDLS and CDR2 is YYNGEE in the germline V gene.